The subject of this entry is one T cell receptor beta chain. Antigen unknown. CDR1 and CDR2 (germline): LGHNA, YSLEER. The CDR3 length is 14 residues. All CD8+ T cell subsets were sorted in triplicate at roughly 280,000 cells each. Each TRB cDNA library was prepared by 5' RACE (with UMI labels). After re-calling the 5' RACE reads, TCRdb lists one entry per CDR3 protein, DNA absent. This table holds under 85,000 distinct CDR3 sequences. The sample comes from a study of CXCR3-negative and CXCR3-positive naive CD8 T cells. Overall study findings and caveats: Both of the naive subsets showed about the same high diversity, but memory CD8+ cells had much less. CXCR3-positive naive cells carried more hydrophobic TRB CDR3s than CXCR3-negative naive cells did.

The chain has TRBV4-3 and TRBJ2-7; the D call of TRBD1 rests on TCRdb alone, since no DNA is present to check it. Sequenced input: naive CXCR3+ CD8+ T cells from blood. Subset in this sample: CD45RO-CCR7+CD27+CD95- naive CD8+ T cells expressing CXCR3 (TNR3+). This clonotype was sampled from a human donor in good health. Some clones in this sample may be carry-over from other donors' samples. This CDR3 reads CASSQMGQSHEQYF.